This TCR beta chain was captured in a study of T cells in Graves' hyperthyroidism and ophthalmopathy. Study-wide results and caveats: The model forecast ophthalmopathy, anticipating it by a median about 7 months before onset. The blood repertoire included most of the expanded thyroid clonotypes above 0.001.

This clonotype was detected a few times. What it recognizes is unknown. Researchers took RNA transcripts and amplified the TCR beta CDR3 regions from them. HTBI primers were employed in a first-round RT-PCR of the TCR CDR3. TCRdb passed the multiplex PCR reads through MiXCR, listing each CDR3 protein once. The table has approximately 590,000 distinct CDR3 sequences, roughly 14% seen once. Clinicians diagnosed patients from clinical symptoms, serum thyroxine and TRAb, thyroid ultrasound and orbital computed tomography. A roughly 10 ml volume of fresh peripheral blood provided the PBMCs. V gave up 8 bases and J gave up 9 bases, with 11 bases separating them. This CDR3 comprises 11 residues. Looked up from germline, CDR1 is MNHEY and CDR2 is SMNVEV (reference sequence).

V usage is TRBV27 and J usage is TRBJ2-1; a possible D gene is TRBD1 (5 bases). The clonotype comes from a woman younger than 45 with Graves' hyperthyroidism. Sequences were obtained from blood. CDR3: CASVRGFEQFF. The CDR3 DNA reads as TGTGCCAGCGTAAGGGGCTTTGAGCAGTTCTTC.